This TCR beta chain originates from a study of blood T cell repertoires in COVID-19. Across the whole study: The origin of the acute and convalescent COVID-19 samples was the United States, Italy and Spain. Nucleic acid was either cDNA or gDNA, and it came from T cells, B-cell-depleted T cells, or PBMCs.

Only in-frame clones appear in the TCRdb table, and some are missing; sequencing was by immunoSEQ multiplex PCR. Found here are 200,000 or so clones, 70% to 90% of them singletons; the top ten hold around 5.7%. Source material: peripheral blood. This TCR derives from an elderly man with acute or convalescent COVID-19.

The CDR3 DNA is TGTGCCTGGAGTGTATGGGGGAGGTTACAAGAGACCCAGTACTTC. The encoded protein is CAWSVWGRLQETQYF. V usage is TRBV30 and J usage is TRBJ2-5, with D possibly being TRBD2 (6 bases). Per germline, CDR1 GTSNPN and CDR2 SVGIG (reference sequence). This CDR3 has 15 residues. Trimming removed 0 bases from V and 2 bases from J, with 13 bases in between.